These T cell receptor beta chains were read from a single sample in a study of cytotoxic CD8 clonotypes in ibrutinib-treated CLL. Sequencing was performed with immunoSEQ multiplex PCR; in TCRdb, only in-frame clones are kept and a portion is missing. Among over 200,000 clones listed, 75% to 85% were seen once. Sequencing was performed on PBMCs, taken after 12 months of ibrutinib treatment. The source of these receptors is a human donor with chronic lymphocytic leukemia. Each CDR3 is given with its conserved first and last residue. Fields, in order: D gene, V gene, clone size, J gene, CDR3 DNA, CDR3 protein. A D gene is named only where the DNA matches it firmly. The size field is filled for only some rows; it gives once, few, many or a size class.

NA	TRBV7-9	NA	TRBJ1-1	TGTGCCAGCACCCTGGGGAGGGAGGCTGCAGCTTTCTTT	CASTLGREAAAFF
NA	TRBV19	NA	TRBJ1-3	TGTGCCAGTAGTAGGACGGTCTCTGGAAACACCATATATTTT	CASSRTVSGNTIYF
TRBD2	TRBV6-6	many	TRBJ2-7	TGTGCCAGCAGTAAAGGATCCGGACTAGCCTACGAGCAGTACTTC	CASSKGSGLAYEQYF
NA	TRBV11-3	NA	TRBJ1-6	TGTGCCAGCAGCTTAAACAGGGATTCACCCCTCCACTTT	CASSLNRDSPLHF
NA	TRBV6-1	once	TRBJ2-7	TGTGCCAGCAGTATATCGAGACAGACCTACGAGCAGTACTTC	CASSISRQTYEQYF
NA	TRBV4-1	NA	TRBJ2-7	TGCGCCAGCAGCCAAGGTGCGGCGGGGGCGAACTACGAGCAGTACTTC	CASSQGAAGANYEQYF
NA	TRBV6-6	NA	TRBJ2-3	TGTGCCAGCGGGGGAAGCACAGATACGCAGTATTTT	CASGGSTDTQYF
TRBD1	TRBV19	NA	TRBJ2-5	TGTGCCAGCCACATGACGGGACAGGGAGGGGAGACCCAGTACTTC	CASHMTGQGGETQYF
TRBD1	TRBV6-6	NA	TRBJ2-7	TGTGCCAGCAGTCACCGGGACAGGTCAGGGTGGTACTTC	CASSHRDRSGWYF
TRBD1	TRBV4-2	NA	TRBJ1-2	TGTGCCAGCAACCTTCTGACAGGGAGCTATGGCTACACCTTC	CASNLLTGSYGYTF
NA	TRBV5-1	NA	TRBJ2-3	TGCGCCAGCAGCTTGGAAGGGACCCCGGCAGATACGCAGTATTTT	CASSLEGTPADTQYF
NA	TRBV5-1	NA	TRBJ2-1	TGCGCCAGCAGTCCGGGACTCTTTTCAGGGGAGCAGTTCTTC	CASSPGLFSGEQFF
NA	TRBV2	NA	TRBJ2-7	TGTGCCTTTTCGGACAACGGCGAGCAGTACTTC	CAFSDNGEQYF
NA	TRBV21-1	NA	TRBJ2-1	TGTGCCAGCAGCAAAGGTACCCGGACTAGCTTCCCCTACAATGAGCAGTTCTTC	CASSKGTRTSFPYNEQFF
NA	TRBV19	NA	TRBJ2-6	TGTGCCAGTAGTATCAGGACCGGGGCCAACGTCCTGACTTTC	CASSIRTGANVLTF
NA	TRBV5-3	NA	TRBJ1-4	TGTGCCAGAAGCTTCCTAACGGTAGGGGAAAAACTGTTTTTT	CARSFLTVGEKLFF
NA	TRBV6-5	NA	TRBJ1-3	TGTGCCAGCAGTTACCAGGCAGCTTCTGGAAACACCATATATTTT	CASSYQAASGNTIYF
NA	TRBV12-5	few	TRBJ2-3	TGTGCTAGTGGTAGGGACGGCTACACAGATACGCAGTATTTT	CASGRDGYTDTQYF
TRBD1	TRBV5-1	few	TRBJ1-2	TGCGCCAGCAGCTTGGAAACAGGGGGCTGGAGTGGCTACACCTTC	CASSLETGGWSGYTF
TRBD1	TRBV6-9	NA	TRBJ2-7	TGTGCCGGGGGGGGGACAGGGAGGCTTTACGAGCAGTACTTC	CAGGGTGRLYEQYF
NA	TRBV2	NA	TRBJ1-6	TGTGCCAGCTCAGCGAGTTCACCCCTCCACTTT	CASSASSPLHF
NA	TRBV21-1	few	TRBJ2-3	TGTGCCAGCAGCAAAGCGCCGAGGGCAGATACGCAGTATTTT	CASSKAPRADTQYF
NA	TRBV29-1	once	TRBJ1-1	TGCAGCGTTGAAAGGTTTGGAGGCCTCACTGAAGCTTTCTTT	CSVERFGGLTEAFF
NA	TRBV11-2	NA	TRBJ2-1	TGTGCCAGCAGCTTGGAGGGGGCGTACAATGAGCAGTTCTTC	CASSLEGAYNEQFF
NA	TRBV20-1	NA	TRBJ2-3	TGCAGTGCTAGATTGGGGGATACGCAGTATTTT	CSARLGDTQYF
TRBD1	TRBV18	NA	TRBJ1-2	TGTGCCAGCTCACCGGACAGGGTTTACGGCTACACCTTC	CASSPDRVYGYTF
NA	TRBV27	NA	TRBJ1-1	TGTGCCAGCAGTTTATCGATAATTCGGGGCAGGATGAACACTGAAGCTTTCTTT	CASSLSIIRGRMNTEAFF
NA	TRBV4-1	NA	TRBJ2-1	TGCGCCAGCAGCCCAAGAGTTGGGCCCTACAATGAGCAGTTCTTC	CASSPRVGPYNEQFF
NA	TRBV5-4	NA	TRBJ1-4	TGTGCCAGCAGCTTGGAGGGGTCAGGGGAAAAACTGTTTTTT	CASSLEGSGEKLFF
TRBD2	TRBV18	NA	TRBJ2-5	TGTGCCAGCTCCCACCACGCACTAGCGGGAGGGCTGGAGACCCAGTACTTC	CASSHHALAGGLETQYF
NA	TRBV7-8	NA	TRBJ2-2	TGTGCCAGCAGTCTAGCGCCCTCGAACACCGGGGAGCTGTTTTTT	CASSLAPSNTGELFF
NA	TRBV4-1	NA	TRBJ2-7	TGCGCCAGCAGCCAAGATCAGGCCTACGAGCAGTACTTC	CASSQDQAYEQYF
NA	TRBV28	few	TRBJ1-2	TGTGCCAGCAGTTTCAATGCGCGGGGAGGCTACACCTTC	CASSFNARGGYTF
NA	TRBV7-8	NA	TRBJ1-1	TGTGCCAGCAGCTCCAGGGGAGGGTGGACTGAAGCTTTCTTT	CASSSRGGWTEAFF
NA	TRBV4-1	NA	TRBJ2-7	TGCGCCAGCAGCCTCAGGCCTGCTTCCTACGAGCAGTACTTC	CASSLRPASYEQYF
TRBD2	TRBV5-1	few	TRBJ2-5	TGCGCCAGCAGCTCGCTAGGACGGGGGGACCAAGAGACCCAGTACTTC	CASSSLGRGDQETQYF
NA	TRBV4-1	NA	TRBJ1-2	TGCGCCAGCAGCTACGACCTCCATGGCTACACCTTC	CASSYDLHGYTF
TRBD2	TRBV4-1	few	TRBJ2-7	TGCGCCAGCAGACGACAGACTAGCGGGGGGGCCGAGCAGTACTTC	CASRRQTSGGAEQYF
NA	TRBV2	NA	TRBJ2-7	TGTGCCAGCAGTGAAGAATCCTTGCAGGGGGGTACCTACGAGCAGTACTTC	CASSEESLQGGTYEQYF
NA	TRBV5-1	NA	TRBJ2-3	TGCGCCAGCAGCTTGGGACACCAGGGGCCAGATACGCAGTATTTT	CASSLGHQGPDTQYF
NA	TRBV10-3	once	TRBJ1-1	TGTGCCATCAGTGAGTCGGGGGGCTGGACTGAAGCTTTCTTT	CAISESGGWTEAFF
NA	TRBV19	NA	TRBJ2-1	TGTGCCAGTAGTAGTCTCAGGGGCGGCCCCTACAATGAGCAGTTCTTC	CASSSLRGGPYNEQFF
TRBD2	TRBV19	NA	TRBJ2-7	TGTGCCAGTAACCCACCGGGGGGCGAGCAGTACTTC	CASNPPGGEQYF
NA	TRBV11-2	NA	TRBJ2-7	TGTGCCAGCAGCTACACAGTCTCCTACGAGCAGTACTTC	CASSYTVSYEQYF
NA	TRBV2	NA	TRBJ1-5	TGTGCCAGCAGCAGGGAGGCAGTTCAGAATAGCAATCAGCCCCAGCATTTT	CASSREAVQNSNQPQHF
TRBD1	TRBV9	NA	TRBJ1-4	TGTGCCAGCAGCTCAGGGGGCTTTGGGGCAAAACTGTTTTTT	CASSSGGFGAKLFF
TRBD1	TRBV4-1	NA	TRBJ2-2	TGCGCCAGCAGCCAAGGGACAGGGGAATACACCGGGGAGCTGTTTTTT	CASSQGTGEYTGELFF
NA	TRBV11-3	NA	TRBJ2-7	TGTGCCAGCAGCTCCCTACGGGGAGAGCAGTACTTC	CASSSLRGEQYF
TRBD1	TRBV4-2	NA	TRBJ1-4	TGTGCCAGCAGCCAAGATCCCGGGACAGGGAGTGAAAAACTGTTTTTT	CASSQDPGTGSEKLFF
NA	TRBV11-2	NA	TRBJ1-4	TGTGCCAGCAGCTTCCAGGAAATGGGGGATGAAAAACTGTTTTTT	CASSFQEMGDEKLFF